This TCR beta chain was documented in a study of blood T cell repertoires in COVID-19. Symptom resolution, clearance, or two negative PCRs marked donors in Cohort 3 as recovered. This CDR3 is 14 amino acids long. V was cut by 5 bases and J by 6 bases, with 14 bases left in between. Germline values: CDR1 SGHTA, CDR2 FQGNSA. The protocol was immunoSEQ multiplex PCR, while the TCRdb copy is restricted to in-frame clones and leaves out a portion. In the table there are approximately 170,000 clones, roughly 85% of which are singletons. This clone was detected once. Sequenced: PBMCs or T cells enriched from blood (not recorded which). V gene TRBV7-2 combines with J gene TRBJ2-1; D may be TRBD1 (6 bases). This receptor was obtained from a woman aged 18-29 years who had recovered from COVID-19. CDR3 nucleotides: TGTGCCAGCAGCCAGGGGTCTGGGGGCAATGAGCAGTTCTTC. Amino acid sequence: CASSQGSGGNEQFF. The full variable domain, with the rest looked up from reference TRBV7-2 and TRBJ2-1, is GAGVSQSPSNKVTEKGKDVELRCDPISGHTALYWYRQSLGQGLEFLIYFQGNSAPDKSGLPSDRFSAERTGGSVSTLTIQRTQQEDSAVYLCASSQGSGGNEQFFGPGTRLTVL.